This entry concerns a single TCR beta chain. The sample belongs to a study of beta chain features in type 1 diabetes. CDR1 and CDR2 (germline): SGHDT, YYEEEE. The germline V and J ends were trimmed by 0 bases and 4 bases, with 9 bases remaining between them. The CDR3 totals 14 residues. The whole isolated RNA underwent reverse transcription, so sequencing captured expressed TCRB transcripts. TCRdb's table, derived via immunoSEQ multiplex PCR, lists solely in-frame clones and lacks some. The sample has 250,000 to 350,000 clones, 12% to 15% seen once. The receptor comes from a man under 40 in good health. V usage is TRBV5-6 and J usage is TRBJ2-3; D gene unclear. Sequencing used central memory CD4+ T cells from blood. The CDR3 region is CASSLEGMSDTQYF. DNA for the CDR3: TGTGCCAGCAGCTTGGAGGGCATGTCAGATACGCAGTATTTT.